Below are 20 T cell receptor beta chains sequenced from a single sample in a study of OX40 agonist ivuxolimab in advanced cancers. The table came from immunoSEQ multiplex PCR; TCRdb's copy has only in-frame clones and leaves some out. The top ten clones hold over 2% of a sample with about 15,000 clones, around 80% of them seen once. This material consisted of CD4+ or CD8+ T cells sorted from blood, taken in a trial of the OX40 agonist ivuxolimab. The receptors derive from an adult with an advanced solid tumor such as melanoma, head and neck, liver or kidney cancer.

V is TRBV7-9 and J is TRBJ2-2; no reliable D call. The CDR3 covers 17 residues. V was clipped by 4 bases and J by 0 bases, with 15 bases between them. CDR1 SEHNR and CDR2 FQNEAQ come from the germline V gene (reference sequence). The CDR3 DNA reads TGTGCCAGCAGCTCACCAAACAGAGGAGCGAACACCGGGGAGCTGTTTTTT. Its protein is CASSSPNRGANTGELFF.

The chain couples TRBV29-1 to TRBJ2-3; D is possibly TRBD2 (5 bases). The CDR3 length is 15 residues. Germline assignment: CDR1 SQVTM and CDR2 ANQGSEA. Deletions cut 6 bases from V and 0 bases from J, with 16 bases between. CDR3 in amino acids: CSVAGVITSTDTQYF. In nucleotides, the CDR3 is TGCAGCGTAGCCGGGGTTATCACTAGCACAGATACGCAGTATTTT.

The chain joins TRBV19 to TRBJ2-1; no firm D call. Between the trimmed V and J ends, which lost 3 bases and 0 bases, there was a span of 9 bases. CDR3 size: 15 residues. Per the germline V gene, CDR1 is LNHDA and CDR2 is SQIVND (reference sequence). CDR3: CASSILTSSYNEQFF. The CDR3 nucleotides read TGTGCCAGTAGTATCCTAACCAGCTCCTACAATGAGCAGTTCTTC.

This clone showed up just once. V is TRBV19 and J is TRBJ2-1, with D unresolved. The germline V and J ends were trimmed by 1 base and 2 bases, with 12 bases remaining between them. The CDR3 contains 16 residues. In germline, CDR1 is LNHDA, CDR2 SQIVND (reference sequence). Here the CDR3 reads CASSIARGPTYNEQFF. The CDR3 DNA is TGTGCCAGTAGTATAGCGAGAGGCCCAACCTACAATGAGCAGTTCTTC.

The chain couples TRBV5-1 to TRBJ1-1; no reliable D call. Trimming took off 0 bases at V and 8 bases at J, with 8 bases between the two ends. Looked up from germline, CDR1 is SGHRS and CDR2 is YFSETQ. This CDR3 comprises 12 residues. The CDR3 DNA follows: TGCGCCAGCAGCTTGGTAGGTAGGGAAGCTTTCTTT. Amino acid sequence: CASSLVGREAFF.

There are a few counts of this clone. The chain couples TRBV28 to TRBJ2-2, with 14 positions matching TRBD2. The CDR3 length is 16 residues. J was trimmed by 4 bases and V by 5 bases; bases with no gene match: 3. The germline V gene has CDR1 MDHEN and CDR2 SYDVKM. The CDR3 DNA reads TGTGCCAGCAGTGGGGGGACTAGCGGGAGCACCGGGGAGCTGTTTTTT. As protein: CASSGGTSGSTGELFF.

The chain is built from TRBV5-1 and TRBJ2-5; D is ambiguous. Germline CDR1 SGHRS, CDR2 YFSETQ. This CDR3 spans 12 amino acids. V lost 5 bases, J lost 4 bases, and 9 bases lay in between. The CDR3 nucleotides read TGCGCCAGCAGTGGCCTGGGAGAGACCCAGTACTTC. Translation gives CASSGLGETQYF.

This clone was observed a handful of times. The chain combines TRBV4-3 with TRBJ2-5; 14 positions match TRBD2. V lost 0 bases and J lost 1; bases outside the gene matches: 1. Germline V gives CDR1 LGHNA, CDR2 YSLEER. CDR3 length: 17 amino acids. As DNA, the CDR3 is TGCGCCAGCAGCCAAGACGGACTAGCGGGAGGCCAAGAGACCCAGTACTTC. Translation gives CASSQDGLAGGQETQYF.

There are a few counts of this clone. The V gene is TRBV7-2, the J gene TRBJ2-3, with D hard to call. The CDR3 consists of 14 residues. V lost 2 bases to trimming and J lost 9 bases, with 15 bases between them. Germline V gene data show CDR1 as SGHTA and CDR2 as FQGNSA. The CDR3 loop reads CASSLSSLANTQYF. The CDR3, as DNA: TGTGCCAGCAGCTTATCTTCTCTTGCGAACACGCAGTATTTT.

CDR3 region: CASSQDRSADTQYF. The CDR3 DNA reads as TGTGCCAGCAGCCAAGATCGGAGCGCAGATACGCAGTATTTT. This chain links TRBV14 with TRBJ2-3; D remains ambiguous. The CDR3 consists of 14 residues. Germline V gene data show CDR1 as SGHDN and CDR2 as FVKESK. Trimming removed 0 bases at V and 4 bases at J, with 8 bases between. Full variable domain (missing parts from reference TRBV14 and TRBJ2-3): EAGVTQFPSHSVIEKGQTVTLRCDPISGHDNLYWYRRVMGKEIKFLLHFVKESKQDESGMPNNRFLAERTGGTYSTLKVQPAELEDSGVYFCASSQDRSADTQYFGPGTRLTVL.

The chain uses TRBV7-9 and TRBJ1-1, with D perhaps TRBD1 (5 bases). The germline CDR1 and CDR2 sequences are SEHNR and FQNEAQ (reference sequence). The CDR3 extends over 14 amino acids. Trimming removed 8 bases from V and 0 bases from J, with 13 bases in between. The CDR3 is CASGAFTVNTEAFF. DNA of the CDR3: TGTGCCAGCGGGGCGTTTACTGTGAACACTGAAGCTTTCTTT.

The chain recombines TRBV6-1 with TRBJ1-2; 10 nucleotides line up with TRBD1. The length of the CDR3 is 14 residues. J gave up 6 bases and V 4 bases, and 5 bases lay outside the gene matches. CDR1 and CDR2 from the germline V gene are MNHNS and SASEGT. The CDR3: CASSGSGTGDGYTF. The CDR3 DNA sequence: TGTGCCAGCAGTGGTTCCGGGACAGGGGATGGCTACACCTTC.

The J gene is TRBJ2-1, the V gene TRBV14; D is possibly TRBD2 (5 bases). V was pared by 2 bases and J by 5 bases, with 16 bases between. The CDR3 extends over 16 amino acids. Germline CDR1 and CDR2: SGHDN and FVKESK. In nucleotides, the CDR3 is TGTGCCAGCAGCCAATCTGGGAGCTTTATCGACAATGAGCAGTTCTTC. Protein sequence: CASSQSGSFIDNEQFF.

The J gene is TRBJ1-2, the V gene TRBV5-1; weak D call: TRBD1 (5 bases). CDR3 size: 15 residues. The V end lost 0 bases, the J end lost 0 bases, and 9 bases lay between the germline ends. In germline, CDR1 is SGHRS, CDR2 YFSETQ. Here the CDR3 DNA reads TGCGCCAGCAGCTTGGACGGGGCAGCTAACTATGGCTACACCTTC. Encoded protein: CASSLDGAANYGYTF.

The CDR3 sequence is CASSVGRLNTEAFF. The CDR3 bases are TGCGCCAGCAGCGTAGGGCGGTTGAACACTGAAGCTTTCTTT. The chain links TRBV5-1 to TRBJ1-1; D remains ambiguous. Deletions cut 4 bases from V and 0 bases from J, with 10 bases between. This CDR3 region has 14 residues. Germline V gene sequence: CDR1 SGHRS, CDR2 YFSETQ.

J is TRBJ2-7 and V is TRBV11-1; 10 bases align to TRBD2. V gave up 5 bases and J gave up 5 bases; unmatched junction bases: 18. This CDR3 is 18 amino acids long. CDR1 and CDR2 from the germline V gene are SGHAT and FQDESV (reference sequence). CDR3 protein: CASSPIASGSSRRNEQYF. The CDR3 DNA is TGTGCCAGCAGCCCAATCGCTAGCGGGAGCTCAAGGAGAAACGAGCAGTACTTC.

Details on this clone: This sample includes further DNA sequences coding for the same CDR3. The chain is built from TRBV7-9 and TRBJ2-1; D gene unclear. Germline CDR1 reads SEHNR; CDR2 reads FQNEAQ (reference sequence). Trimming took off 0 bases at V and 13 bases at J, with 7 bases between the two ends. This CDR3 contains 11 residues. CDR3 protein: CASSLAGRQFF. The DNA for the CDR3 is TGTGCCAGCAGCTTAGCAGGAAGACAGTTCTTC.

The chain employs TRBV5-1 and TRBJ1-4; 8 bases are shared with TRBD1. V gave up 1 base and J gave up 5 bases; unmatched junction bases: 7. Germline CDR1 SGHRS, CDR2 YFSETQ. CDR3 length: 16 amino acids. CDR3 sequence: CASSLYGTGGNEKLFF. CDR3 in DNA: TGCGCCAGCAGCTTGTACGGCACAGGGGGAAATGAAAAACTGTTTTTT.

The chain combines TRBV18 with TRBJ2-7; 10 bases agree with TRBD1. The CDR3 contains 16 residues. The V and J ends lost 2 bases and 6 bases, in that order; junction bases with no gene match: 10. CDR1 and CDR2 (germline): KGHSH, LQKENI. CDR3 nucleotide sequence: TGTGCCAGCTCACCAGGTCCAAGGACAGGGGGGGCCGAGCAGTACTTC. This sequence encodes CASSPGPRTGGAEQYF.

The rearrangement uses TRBV4-1 and TRBJ1-2, with a tentative D call TRBD1 (5 bases). The germline gives CDR1 MGHRA, CDR2 YSYEKL. V lost 1 base and J 3 bases, leaving 15 bases between the germline ends. The CDR3 has 16 amino acids. The CDR3 protein is CASSQVGLRLDYGYTF. The CDR3 nucleotides are TGCGCCAGCAGCCAAGTGGGACTTCGATTGGACTATGGCTACACCTTC.